Detailed here is one T cell receptor (beta chain). The antigen is not known. The entry originates in a study of vaccination effects on CD4 cells after COVID-19. General observations from the study: Early timepoints after infection were absent, and convalescent patients were few in the study.

Antigen-specific CD4+ T cells were expanded with viral peptide pools in the ViraFEST assay before sequencing. When ten to eleven days of culture had elapsed, CD4+ T cells were isolated. Two-dose BNT162b2 or mRNA-1273 vaccination was given to participants. Among the vaccine recipients, none had a prior SARS-CoV-2 infection, and nucleocapsid antibodies were negative. Germline V CDR1 and CDR2: SEHNR, FQNEAQ (reference sequence). The J segment lost 4 bases and the V segment lost 1 base, leaving 5 bases of the junction unmatched. The CDR3 is made up of 16 amino acids. Sequencing used immunoSEQ multiplex PCR; TCRdb keeps in-frame clones, though not all of them. The table shows about 15,000 clones, with roughly 68% occurring only once.

The sample in question was CD4+ T cells from PBMCs cultured with SARS-CoV-2 spike peptides, obtained after COVID-19 vaccination. This TCR derives from a human donor who received a COVID-19 vaccine. The chain uses TRBV7-9 and TRBJ2-5; TRBD1 aligns across 11 bases. The chain's CDR3 is CASSLDGQGARETQYF. The CDR3 nucleotides are TGTGCCAGCAGCTTAGATGGACAGGGGGCCAGAGAGACCCAGTACTTC. The variable domain in full, with the rest retrieved from reference TRBV7-9 and TRBJ2-5, is DTGVSQNPRHKITKRGQNVTFRCDPISEHNRLYWYRQTLGQGPEFLTYFQNEAQLEKSRLLSDRFSAERPKGSFSTLEIQRTEQGDSAMYLCASSLDGQGARETQYFGPGTRLLVL.